What follows describes a single T cell receptor (beta chain). Germline V gene sequence: CDR1 SGDLS, CDR2 YYNGEE. Trimming shortened V by 0 bases and J by 2 bases, and 14 bases separated the two germline ends. This CDR3 has 16 residues. These data originate in a study of blood T cell repertoires in COVID-19. The table came from immunoSEQ multiplex PCR; TCRdb's copy has only in-frame clones and leaves some out. This sample has about 250,000 clones, with around 82% found just once. It was during active infection that Seattle patients were enrolled and then longitudinally followed. Sequencing was carried out using peripheral blood. This receptor was taken from a person aged 70 to 85 with COVID-19, enrolled during active disease. The chain links TRBV9 to TRBJ2-5, with D maybe TRBD2 (6 bases). CDR3 sequence reads: CASSVEPAGTQETQYF. CDR3 nucleotide sequence: TGTGCCAGCAGCGTAGAACCAGCGGGTACTCAAGAGACCCAGTACTTC. Looking up the rest from reference TRBV9 and TRBJ2-5 gives the full variable domain: DSGVTQTPKHLITATGQRVTLRCSPRSGDLSVYWYQQSLDQGLQFLIQYYNGEERAKGNILERFSAQQFPDLHSELNLSSLELGDSALYFCASSVEPAGTQETQYFGPGTRLLVL.